One and the same sample provided the 5 T cell receptor beta chains below, sequenced in a study of T-cell reconstitution after alpha-beta-depleted transplantation in children. Researchers prepared the TCRbeta library using unique molecular identifiers, the study reports. TCRdb re-called the PCR reads with MiXCR, one entry per CDR3 protein. The sample has approximately 79,000 distinct CDR3 sequences, approximately 18% seen once; the top ten hold approximately 55%. This specimen was PBMCs, mostly from graft donor cells, taken 360 days after TCRalphabeta/CD19-depleted stem cell transplant. These receptors originate from a male patient between 2 and 10 years old who had a stem cell transplant for acute lymphoblastic leukemia, so the T cells may come from the graft donor.

The chain uses TRBV7-9 and TRBJ2-3, with TRBD1 matching over 7 bases. The CDR3 sequence is 15 residues long. Germline trimming cut 1 base from V and 6 bases from J; bases unmatched to any gene: 7. CDR1 SEHNR and CDR2 FQNEAQ come from the germline V gene (reference sequence). CDR3 in DNA: TGTGCCAGCAGCTTAGGACAGGGCAAGAAGGATACGCAGTATTTT. This translates into CASSLGQGKKDTQYF.

There are a few counts of this clonotype. The chain joins TRBV7-6 to TRBJ2-1; 9 bases fit TRBD1. The germline V gene has CDR1 SGHVS and CDR2 FNYEAQ. This CDR3 contains 20 residues. After removal of 4 bases from V and 4 bases from J, the junction contained 20 bases not matched to a gene. CDR3 bases: TGTGCCAGCAGCTCCGGGACAGGGAGTTGGAGGGAGGGACGATACAATGAGCAGTTCTTC. Translating gives CASSSGTGSWREGRYNEQFF.

The table lists this clonotype with a few counts. J is TRBJ2-5 and V is TRBV7-9; D unclear. Trimming took off 6 bases at V and 4 bases at J, with 18 bases between the two ends. CDR1 and CDR2 from the germline V gene are SEHNR and FQNEAQ (reference sequence). The CDR3 length is 15 residues. In DNA form, the CDR3 reads TGTGCCAGCAGACCCCCTTGGGAACGCGGAGAGACCCAGTACTTC. Translation: CASRPPWERGETQYF.

In its sample, this clonotype was seen many times. The chain has TRBV5-1 and TRBJ1-3, with 9 bases identical to TRBD1. The CDR3 contains 15 residues. Germline loops: CDR1 SGHRS, CDR2 YFSETQ. Trimming at V came to 3 bases and at J to 3 bases, leaving 4 bases not matched to a gene. CDR3 in amino acids: CASSWGQGGGNTIYF. CDR3 DNA: TGCGCCAGCAGCTGGGGACAGGGAGGTGGAAACACCATATATTTT.

This clonotype was seen more than once but under ten times. The chain carries TRBV29-1 and TRBJ2-5; 8 nucleotides line up with TRBD2. With 5 bases clipped from V and 4 bases from J, the junction kept 3 bases outside the gene matches. The CDR3 sequence is 12 residues long. From germline, CDR1 is SQVTM and CDR2 ANQGSEA. CDR3 sequence reads: CSVISGRETQYF. In DNA, the CDR3 is TGCAGCGTTATAAGCGGGAGAGAGACCCAGTACTTC. Full variable domain (rest looked up from reference TRBV29-1 and TRBJ2-5): SAVISQKPSRDICQRGTSLTIQCQVDSQVTMMFWYRQQPGQSLTLIATANQGSEATYESGFVIDKFPISRPNLTFSTLTVSNMSPEDSSIYLCSVISGRETQYFGPGTRLLVL.